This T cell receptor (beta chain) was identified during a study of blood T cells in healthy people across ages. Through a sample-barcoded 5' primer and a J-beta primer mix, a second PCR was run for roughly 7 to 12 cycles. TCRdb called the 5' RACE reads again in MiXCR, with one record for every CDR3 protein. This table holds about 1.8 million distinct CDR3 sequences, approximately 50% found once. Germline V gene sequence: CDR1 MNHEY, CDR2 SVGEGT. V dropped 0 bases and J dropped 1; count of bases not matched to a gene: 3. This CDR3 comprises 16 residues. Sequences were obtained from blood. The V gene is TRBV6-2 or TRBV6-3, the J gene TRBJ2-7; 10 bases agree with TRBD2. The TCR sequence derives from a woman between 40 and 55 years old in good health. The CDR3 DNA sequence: TGTGCCAGCAGTTACTCGACGACTAGCGGGTCCTACGAGCAGTACTTC. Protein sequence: CASSYSTTSGSYEQYF.